This T cell receptor beta chain was identified during a study of T-cell memory formation after mild COVID-19. UMIs and sample barcodes were carried by the TCR alpha and TCR beta cDNA libraries that 5'RACE produced using constant-segment primers. TCRdb passed the 5' RACE reads through MiXCR, listing each CDR3 protein once. The sample carries 200,000 to 250,000 distinct CDR3 sequences, 15% to 20% recorded once. The sequence derives from a man in his late teens or twenties who had mild COVID-19 (a few samples of this study predate the infection). Cell type and time point are not known. Sequenced sample: PBMCs or a T cell subset sorted from them (not recorded which).

The CDR3 DNA reads TGTGCCAGCAGCTGGGACAGCACTGAAGCTTTCTTT. Translating it yields CASSWDSTEAFF. This sequence joins TRBV5-6 and TRBJ1-1; 7 positions agree with TRBD1. The CDR3 length is 12 residues. J gave up 4 bases and V 3 bases, and 0 bases lay outside the gene matches. The germline V gene has CDR1 SGHDT and CDR2 YYEEEE.